The entry that follows covers one T cell receptor beta chain sequence. The source of the sample is a study of blood T cell repertoires in COVID-19. As processed by the authors: The assay estimated nucleated cells by amplifying reference gene primers. Sequencing used immunoSEQ multiplex PCR; TCRdb keeps in-frame clones, though not all of them. For V, J and clone size, that table is used; D and trimming come from the DNA. The table records approximately 330,000 clones, nearly 90% of them present only once. Germline V lookup: CDR1 ENHRY, CDR2 SYGVKD. There are 14 residues in the CDR3. V was clipped by 6 bases and J by 7 bases; unmatched bases: 10. Patients of the Seattle cohort, enrolled during active infection, were followed longitudinally.

This clonotype was obtained from a woman between 40 and 55 years old with COVID-19, enrolled during active disease. This chain joins TRBV10-3 and TRBJ2-7; 9 bases agree with TRBD1. Sequencing used peripheral blood. The CDR3 protein is CAISSLKGQGEQYF. CDR3 DNA: TGTGCCATCAGCTCCCTGAAAGGACAGGGGGAGCAGTACTTC.